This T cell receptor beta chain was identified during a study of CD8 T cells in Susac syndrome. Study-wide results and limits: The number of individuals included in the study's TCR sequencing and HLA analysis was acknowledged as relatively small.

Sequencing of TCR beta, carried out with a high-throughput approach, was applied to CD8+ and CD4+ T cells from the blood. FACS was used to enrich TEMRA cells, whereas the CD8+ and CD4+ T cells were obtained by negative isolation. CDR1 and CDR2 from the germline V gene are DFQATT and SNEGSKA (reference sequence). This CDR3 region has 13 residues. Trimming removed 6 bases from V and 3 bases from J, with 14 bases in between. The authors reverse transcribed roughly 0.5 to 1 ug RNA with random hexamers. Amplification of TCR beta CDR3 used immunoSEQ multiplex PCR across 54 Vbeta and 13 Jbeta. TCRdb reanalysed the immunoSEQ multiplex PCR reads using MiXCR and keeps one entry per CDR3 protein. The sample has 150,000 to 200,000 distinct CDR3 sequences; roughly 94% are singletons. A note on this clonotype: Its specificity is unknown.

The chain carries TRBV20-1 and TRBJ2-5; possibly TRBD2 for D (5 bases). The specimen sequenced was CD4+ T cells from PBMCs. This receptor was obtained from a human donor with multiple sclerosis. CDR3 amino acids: CSAHAGIKETQYF. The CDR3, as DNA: TGCAGTGCCCACGCGGGCATCAAAGAGACCCAGTACTTC.